The 22 T cell receptor beta chains below come from one sample, sequenced in a study of cytomegalovirus exposure and HLA in healthy donors. PCR used 60 Vbeta primers and 13 Jbeta primers. The table came from immunoSEQ multiplex PCR; TCRdb's copy has only in-frame clones and leaves some out. The repertoire holds fewer than 200,000 clones, with approximately 78% as singletons. The sequenced sample was PBMCs. The receptors here all came from a woman younger than 30 in good health and CMV-seronegative.

This clone was picked up one time. The J gene is TRBJ2-5, the V gene TRBV18; 7 bases align to TRBD2. CDR1 and CDR2 (germline): KGHSH, LQKENI. The CDR3 has 15 amino acids. J was trimmed by 4 bases and V by 2 bases; bases with no gene match: 7. CDR3 nucleotides: TGTGCCAGCTCACCAGTACTAGCGAAGACAGAGACCCAGTACTTC. Protein product: CASSPVLAKTETQYF.

The V and J genes are TRBV27 and TRBJ2-1; 9 nucleotides agree with TRBD1. Germline CDR1 reads MNHEY; CDR2 reads SMNVEV (reference sequence). The CDR3 consists of 14 residues. V lost 9 bases and J lost 8; bases outside the gene matches: 11. The CDR3 protein is CASKGGQGPHEQFF. As DNA, the CDR3 is TGTGCCAGTAAGGGGGGACAGGGCCCCCATGAGCAGTTCTTC.

J is TRBJ2-7 and V is TRBV10-3, with 7 positions matching TRBD2. The V segment lost 7 bases and the J segment 7 bases; nucleotides outside the gene matches: 10. Germline CDR1 is ENHRY and CDR2 is SYGVKD. The CDR3 has 13 amino acids. This chain's CDR3 is CAIMGGMLGEQYF. The CDR3 DNA follows: TGTGCCATCATGGGGGGGATGCTTGGGGAGCAGTACTTC.

The rearrangement uses TRBV19 and TRBJ2-7, with 10 bases that match TRBD1. This CDR3 is built from 13 residues. The germline CDR1 and CDR2 sequences are LNHDA and SQIVND (reference sequence). The V segment lost 4 bases and the J segment 7 bases; nucleotides outside the gene matches: 4. DNA of the CDR3: TGTGCCAGTAGTAGACAGGGGGCAGGGGAGCAGTACGTC. This encodes CASSRQGAGEQYV.

J is TRBJ2-2 and V is TRBV13, with D perhaps matching TRBD1 (6 bases). Trimming took 1 base from V and 2 from J, leaving 17 bases between them. From germline, CDR1 is PRHDT and CDR2 FYEKMQ (reference sequence). This CDR3 contains 18 residues. The CDR3: CASSLDGPGQLNTGELFF. CDR3 bases: TGTGCCAGCAGCTTAGACGGCCCAGGACAGCTAAACACCGGGGAGCTGTTTTTT.

This clone showed up just once. In nucleotides, the CDR3 is TGTGCCAGCAGTTTATTTAGCGAGGGTGTGACCAAAAACATTCAGTACTTC. Its translation is CASSLFSEGVTKNIQYF. This chain joins TRBV28 and TRBJ2-4, with a weak D call TRBD2 (5 bases). Germline values: CDR1 MDHEN, CDR2 SYDVKM. Trimming stripped 1 base from V and 2 bases from J, with 15 bases between. The CDR3 totals 17 residues.

V and J are TRBV6-1 and TRBJ2-7, with D perhaps matching TRBD2 (6 bases). The germline CDR1 and CDR2 sequences are MNHNS and SASEGT. The V end was cut by 6 bases, the J end by 12 bases, with 18 bases between. This CDR3 has 12 residues. The CDR3 region is CASRQNWGVTYF. The CDR3 DNA reads as TGTGCCAGCAGACAAAACTGGGGGGTTACGTACTTC.

This sequence joins TRBV6-5 and TRBJ2-3; D is possibly TRBD2 (6 bases). Germline V gene data show CDR1 as MNHEY and CDR2 as SVGAGI. The CDR3 runs to 15 residues. V was cut by 6 bases and J by 1 base, with 14 bases left in between. The CDR3 DNA follows: TGTGCCAGCAGGATGGAGGGCCGGGGCACAGATACGCAGTATTTT. It is translated as CASRMEGRGTDTQYF.

This sequence joins TRBV7-9 and TRBJ1-2, with 8 bases fitting TRBD1. Germline V gene lookup returns CDR1 SEHNR and CDR2 FQNEAQ (reference sequence). The ends lost 6 bases at V and 3 bases at J; junction bases unmatched: 9. The CDR3 covers 15 residues. The CDR3 loop reads CASSIRGQGHYGYTF. The CDR3, as DNA: TGTGCCAGCAGTATAAGAGGACAGGGACACTATGGCTACACCTTC.

This clone was observed a handful of times. The CDR3 DNA reads TGCGCCAGCAGCCAAGATGACAGTGTCGCTAACTATGGCTACACCTTC. Translating it yields CASSQDDSVANYGYTF. The genes are TRBV4-3 and TRBJ1-2; a possible D gene is TRBD1 (5 bases). From germline, CDR1 is LGHNA and CDR2 YSLEER. V dropped 0 bases and J dropped 0 bases, with 11 bases sitting between them. This CDR3 region has 16 residues.

The chain combines TRBV30 with TRBJ2-7, with 7 bases lining up with TRBD1. Germline CDR1 GTSNPN, CDR2 SVGIG (reference sequence). Trimming cost V 4 bases and J 2 bases; bases outside gene matches: 11. This CDR3 is built from 15 residues. The CDR3 bases are TGTGCCTGGACCCCCCCTGGACAGGTGCCCTACGAGCAGTACTTC. Translated: CAWTPPGQVPYEQYF.

This rearrangement joins TRBV19 to TRBJ2-1; weak D call: TRBD1 (6 bases). Trimming left V 5 bases short and J 6 bases short, with 11 bases between. This CDR3 spans 13 amino acids. Germline values: CDR1 LNHDA, CDR2 SQIVND (reference sequence). The CDR3 protein is CASSLQGFNEQFF. DNA of the CDR3: TGTGCCAGTAGTCTGCAGGGGTTCAATGAGCAGTTCTTC.

The sample holds one count of this clone. CDR3 sequence reads: CASSLGTAGANVLTF. The CDR3 DNA follows: TGCGCCAGCAGCTTGGGGACAGCTGGGGCCAACGTCCTGACTTTC. The V call is TRBV5-1, the J call TRBJ2-6; D might be TRBD1 (6 bases). This CDR3 has 15 amino acids. In germline, CDR1 is SGHRS, CDR2 YFSETQ. Trimming stripped 0 bases from V and 2 bases from J, with 6 bases between. The whole variable domain, remainder taken from reference TRBV5-1 and TRBJ2-6, is KAGVTQTPRYLIKTRGQQVTLSCSPISGHRSVSWYQQTPGQGLQFLFEYFSETQRNKGNFPGRFSGRQFSNSRSEMNVSTLELGDSALYLCASSLGTAGANVLTFGAGSRLTVL.

This clone appeared once. The chain uses TRBV27 and TRBJ1-1; 8 bases align to TRBD1. Trimming took 5 bases from V and 6 from J; bases not matched to a gene: 5. This CDR3 contains 13 residues. Germline values: CDR1 MNHEY, CDR2 SMNVEV (reference sequence). DNA of the CDR3: TGTGCCAGCAGTGCCTACAGGGGGGCTGAAGCTTTCTTT. This translates into CASSAYRGAEAFF.

This clone was counted a single time. V usage is TRBV5-1 and J usage is TRBJ2-5; a weak D match, TRBD1 (5 bases). The CDR3 runs 14 residues. CDR1 and CDR2 from the germline V gene are SGHRS and YFSETQ. The V end was cut by 4 bases, the J end by 2 bases, with 12 bases between. DNA for the CDR3: TGCGCCAGCAGCACTCAGGGTGGACAAGAGACCCAGTACTTC. This encodes CASSTQGGQETQYF.

The rearrangement joins TRBV7-8 to TRBJ2-1, with TRBD2 identical over 13 bases. With 3 bases clipped from V and 4 bases from J, the junction kept 6 bases outside the gene matches. Per germline, CDR1 SGHVS and CDR2 FQNEAQ. The CDR3 length is 17 residues. As DNA, the CDR3 is TGTGCCAGCAGCTTTACACTAGCGGGAGGGGGTTACAATGAGCAGTTCTTC. Amino acids: CASSFTLAGGGYNEQFF.

The chain is built from TRBV27 and TRBJ2-3, with 12 bases matching TRBD2. The CDR3 length is 15 residues. V shed 3 bases and J 9 bases; nucleotides not matched to a gene: 7. Per the germline V gene, CDR1 is MNHEY and CDR2 is SMNVEV (reference sequence). CDR3 in amino acids: CASSFEGLAGITQYF. DNA for the CDR3: TGTGCCAGCAGTTTTGAAGGACTAGCGGGGATCACGCAGTATTTT.

V is TRBV11-2 and J is TRBJ2-6; perhaps TRBD2 as D (6 bases). Trimming removed 7 bases from V and 2 bases from J, with 9 bases in between. The CDR3 runs to 14 residues. Germline-derived CDR1 and CDR2 are SGHAT and FQNNGV. The CDR3 sequence: CASKWGAGANVLTF. The CDR3 coding sequence is TGTGCCAGCAAGTGGGGGGCTGGGGCCAACGTCCTGACTTTC.

This rearrangement joins TRBV4-3 to TRBJ2-4, with D tentatively TRBD1 (5 bases). Germline lookup yields CDR1 LGHNA and CDR2 YSLEER. This CDR3 comprises 17 residues. Deletions cut 0 bases from V and 0 bases from J, with 12 bases between. DNA of the CDR3: TGCGCCAGCAGCCAAGATCGACAGTCCGTAGCCAAAAACATTCAGTACTTC. This codes for CASSQDRQSVAKNIQYF.

The chain uses TRBV2 and TRBJ1-3; unclear D gene. This CDR3 comprises 16 residues. Trimming removed 3 bases at V and 0 bases at J, with 12 bases between. Germline V gene sequence: CDR1 SNHLY, CDR2 FYNNEI. CDR3 bases: TGTGCCAGCAGTGAGGTGGGGAGCCACTCTGGAAACACCATATATTTT. As protein: CASSEVGSHSGNTIYF.

The table lists this clone with a few counts. J is TRBJ1-1 and V is TRBV4-3, with TRBD1 as a possible D gene (5 bases). The CDR3 totals 15 residues. Trimming cost V 1 base and J 6 bases, with 15 bases left between them. Germline V lookup: CDR1 LGHNA, CDR2 YSLEER. CDR3 nucleotide sequence: TGCGCCAGCAGCCAAGGGGATCGGGGGATCGCTGAAGCTTTCTTT. Its protein is CASSQGDRGIAEAFF.

The V gene is TRBV11-3, the J gene TRBJ2-2, with D possibly matching TRBD2 (5 bases). This CDR3 is 16 amino acids long. V lost 0 bases, J lost 1 base, and 9 bases lay in between. The germline gives CDR1 SGHNT, CDR2 YENEEA. The CDR3: CASSLEGAVNTGELFF. In DNA, the CDR3 is TGTGCCAGCAGCTTAGAAGGAGCGGTGAACACCGGGGAGCTGTTTTTT.